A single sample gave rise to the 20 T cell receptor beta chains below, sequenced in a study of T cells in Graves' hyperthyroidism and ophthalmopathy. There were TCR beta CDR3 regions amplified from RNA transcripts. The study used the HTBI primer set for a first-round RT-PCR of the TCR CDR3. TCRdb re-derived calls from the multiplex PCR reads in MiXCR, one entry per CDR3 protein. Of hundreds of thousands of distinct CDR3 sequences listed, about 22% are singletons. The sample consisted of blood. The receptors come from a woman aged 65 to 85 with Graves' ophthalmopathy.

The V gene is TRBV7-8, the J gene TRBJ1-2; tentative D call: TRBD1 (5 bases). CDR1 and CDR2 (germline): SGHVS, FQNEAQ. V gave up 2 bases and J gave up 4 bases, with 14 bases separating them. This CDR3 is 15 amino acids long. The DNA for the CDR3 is TGTGCCAGCAGCTTATCGCCCGACAGTTTCTATGGCTACACCTTC. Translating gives CASSLSPDSFYGYTF.

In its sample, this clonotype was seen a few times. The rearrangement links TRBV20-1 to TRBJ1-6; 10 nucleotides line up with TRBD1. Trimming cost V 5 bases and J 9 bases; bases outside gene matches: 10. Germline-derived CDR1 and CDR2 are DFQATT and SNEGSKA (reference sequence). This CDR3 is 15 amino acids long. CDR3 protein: CSAPKPGQGISPLHF. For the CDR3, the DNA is TGCAGTGCTCCCAAACCGGGACAGGGGATTTCACCCCTCCACTTT.

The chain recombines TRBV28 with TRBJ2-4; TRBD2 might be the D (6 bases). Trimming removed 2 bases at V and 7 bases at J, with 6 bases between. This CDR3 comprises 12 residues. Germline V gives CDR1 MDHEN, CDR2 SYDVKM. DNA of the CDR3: TGTGCCAGCAGTTTAGGAGGGAACATTCAGTACTTC. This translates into CASSLGGNIQYF.

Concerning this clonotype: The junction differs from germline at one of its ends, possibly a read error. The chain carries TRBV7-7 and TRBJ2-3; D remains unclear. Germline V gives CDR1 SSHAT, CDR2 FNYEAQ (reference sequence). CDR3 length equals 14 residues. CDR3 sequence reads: CASSLQGDTDTQYF. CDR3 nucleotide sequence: TGTGCTAGCAGCTTACAAGGAGACACAGATACGCAGTATTTT.

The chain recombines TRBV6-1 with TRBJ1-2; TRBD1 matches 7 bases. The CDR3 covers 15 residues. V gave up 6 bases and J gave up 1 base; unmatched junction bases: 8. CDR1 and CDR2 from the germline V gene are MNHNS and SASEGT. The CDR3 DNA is TGTGCCAGCAGAGGCCAGGGGGGAATTAACTATGGCTACACCTTC. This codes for CASRGQGGINYGYTF.

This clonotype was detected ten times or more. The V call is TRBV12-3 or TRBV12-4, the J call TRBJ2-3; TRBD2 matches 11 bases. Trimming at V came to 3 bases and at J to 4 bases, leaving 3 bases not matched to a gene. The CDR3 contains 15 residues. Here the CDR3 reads CASSLLAGGADTQYF. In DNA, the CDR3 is TGTGCCAGCAGTTTGCTAGCGGGAGGAGCAGATACGCAGTATTTT.

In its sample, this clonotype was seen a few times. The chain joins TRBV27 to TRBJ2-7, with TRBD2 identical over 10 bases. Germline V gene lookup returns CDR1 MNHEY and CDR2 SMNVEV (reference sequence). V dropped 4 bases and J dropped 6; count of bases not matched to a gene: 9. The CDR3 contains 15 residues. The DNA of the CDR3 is TGTGCCAGCAGTTCCCCTAGCGGGAGTAACTCCGAGCAGTACTTC. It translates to CASSSPSGSNSEQYF.

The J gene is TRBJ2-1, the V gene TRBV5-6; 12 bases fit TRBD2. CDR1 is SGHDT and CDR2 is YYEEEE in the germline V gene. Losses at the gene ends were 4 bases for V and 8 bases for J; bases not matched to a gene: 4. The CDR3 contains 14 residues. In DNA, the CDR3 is TGTGCCAGCAGCATGGCTAGCGGGAGGGATGAGCAGTTCTTC. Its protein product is CASSMASGRDEQFF.

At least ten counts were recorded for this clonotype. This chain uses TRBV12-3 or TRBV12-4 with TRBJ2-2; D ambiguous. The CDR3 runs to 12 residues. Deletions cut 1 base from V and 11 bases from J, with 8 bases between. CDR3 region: CASSLGMPELFF. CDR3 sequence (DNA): TGTGCCAGCAGTTTAGGGATGCCTGAGCTGTTTTTT.

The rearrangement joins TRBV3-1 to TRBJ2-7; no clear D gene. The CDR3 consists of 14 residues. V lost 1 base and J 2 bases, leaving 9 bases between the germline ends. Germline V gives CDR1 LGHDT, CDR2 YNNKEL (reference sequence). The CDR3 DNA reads TGTGCCAGCAGCCAAGGTGCCACTACCTACGAGCAGTACTTC. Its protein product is CASSQGATTYEQYF.

As DNA, the CDR3 is TGTGCCTGGAGTCGGCCGTCACCTAATGAAAAACTGTTTTTT. Its translation is CAWSRPSPNEKLFF. The V gene is TRBV30, the J gene TRBJ1-4; no clear D. Germline-derived CDR1 and CDR2 are GTSNPN and SVGIG (reference sequence). V shed 2 bases and J shed 3 bases, with 10 bases lying between them. The CDR3 length is 14 residues.

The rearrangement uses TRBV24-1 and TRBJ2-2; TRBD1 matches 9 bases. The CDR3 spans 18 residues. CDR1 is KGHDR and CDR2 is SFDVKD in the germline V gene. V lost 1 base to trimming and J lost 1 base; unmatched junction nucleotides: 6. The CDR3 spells CATSDFSMGQGNTGELFF. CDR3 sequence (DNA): TGTGCCACCAGTGATTTTTCGATGGGACAGGGGAACACCGGGGAGCTGTTTTTT.

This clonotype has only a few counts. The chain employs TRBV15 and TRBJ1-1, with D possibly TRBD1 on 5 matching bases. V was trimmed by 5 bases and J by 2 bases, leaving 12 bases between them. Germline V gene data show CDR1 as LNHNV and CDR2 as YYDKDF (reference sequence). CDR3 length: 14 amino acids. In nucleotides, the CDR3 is TGTGCCACCAGCGGCTCGACAGCCAACACTGAAGCTTTCTTT. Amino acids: CATSGSTANTEAFF. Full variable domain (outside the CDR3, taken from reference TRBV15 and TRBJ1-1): DAMVIQNPRYQVTQFGKPVTLSCSQTLNHNVMYWYQQKSSQAPKLLFHYYDKDFNNEADTPDNFQSRRPNTSFCFLDIRSPGLGDTAMYLCATSGSTANTEAFFGQGTRLTVV.

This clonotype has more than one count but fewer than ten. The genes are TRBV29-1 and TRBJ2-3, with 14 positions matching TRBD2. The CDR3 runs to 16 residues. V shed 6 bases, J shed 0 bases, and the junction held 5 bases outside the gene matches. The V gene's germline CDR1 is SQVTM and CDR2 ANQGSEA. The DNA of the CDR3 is TGCAGCGTCCTAGGACTAGCGGGAGGAAGCACAGATACGCAGTATTTT. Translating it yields CSVLGLAGGSTDTQYF.

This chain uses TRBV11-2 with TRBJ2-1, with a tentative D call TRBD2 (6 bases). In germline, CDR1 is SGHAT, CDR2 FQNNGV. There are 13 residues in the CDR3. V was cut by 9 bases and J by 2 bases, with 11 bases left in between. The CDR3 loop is CASGGNPYNEQFF. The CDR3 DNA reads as TGTGCCAGTGGGGGGAACCCCTACAATGAGCAGTTCTTC.

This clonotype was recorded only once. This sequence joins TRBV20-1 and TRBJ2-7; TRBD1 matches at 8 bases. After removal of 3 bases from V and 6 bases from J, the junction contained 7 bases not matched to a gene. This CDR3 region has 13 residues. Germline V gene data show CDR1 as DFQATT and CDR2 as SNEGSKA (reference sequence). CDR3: CSARWTGITEQYF. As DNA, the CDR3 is TGCAGTGCTAGGTGGACAGGGATAACCGAGCAGTACTTC.

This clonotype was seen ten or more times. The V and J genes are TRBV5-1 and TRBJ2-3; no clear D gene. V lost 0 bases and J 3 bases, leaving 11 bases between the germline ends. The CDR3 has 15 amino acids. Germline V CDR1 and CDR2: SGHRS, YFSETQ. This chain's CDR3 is CASSLDGPRTDTQYF. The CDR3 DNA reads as TGCGCCAGCAGCTTGGATGGACCCCGGACAGATACGCAGTATTTT.

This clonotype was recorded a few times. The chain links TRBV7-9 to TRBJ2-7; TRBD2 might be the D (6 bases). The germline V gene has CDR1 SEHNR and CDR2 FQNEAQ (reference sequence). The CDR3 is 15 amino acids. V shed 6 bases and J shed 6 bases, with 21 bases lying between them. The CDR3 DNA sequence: TGTGCCAGCAGTGAGGCGGGCGGGACCGGGGGCGAGCAGTACTTC. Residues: CASSEAGGTGGEQYF. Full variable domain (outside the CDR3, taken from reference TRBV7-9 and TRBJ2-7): DTGVSQNPRHKITKRGQNVTFRCDPISEHNRLYWYRQTLGQGPEFLTYFQNEAQLEKSRLLSDRFSAERPKGSFSTLEIQRTEQGDSAMYLCASSEAGGTGGEQYFGPGTRLTVT.

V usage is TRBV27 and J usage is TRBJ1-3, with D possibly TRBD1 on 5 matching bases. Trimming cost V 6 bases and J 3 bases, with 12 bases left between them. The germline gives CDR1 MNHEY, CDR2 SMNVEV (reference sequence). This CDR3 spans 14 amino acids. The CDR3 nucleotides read TGTGCCAGCAGGGCCACAGGTTATGGAAACACCATATATTTT. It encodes CASRATGYGNTIYF.

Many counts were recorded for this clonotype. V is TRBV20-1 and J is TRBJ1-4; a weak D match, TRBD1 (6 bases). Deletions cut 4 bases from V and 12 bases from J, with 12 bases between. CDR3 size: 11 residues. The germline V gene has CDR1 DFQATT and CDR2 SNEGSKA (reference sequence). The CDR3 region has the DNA TGCAGTGCTACAGGGGTGAAGGAACTGTTTTTT. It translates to CSATGVKELFF.